The 23 T cell receptor beta chains presented below share a single source sample, sequenced in a study of brain T cells in children with intractable seizures. Sequencing was performed with immunoSEQ multiplex PCR; in TCRdb, only in-frame clones are kept and a portion is missing. Among around 80,000 clones listed, about 90% were seen once. Sequencing used peripheral blood, obtained at surgery. The receptors stem from a girl aged 2 to 10 with Rasmussen encephalitis and intractable seizures.

V usage is TRBV9 and J usage is TRBJ2-7; D may be TRBD1 or TRBD2 (6 bases each). In germline, CDR1 is SGDLS, CDR2 YYNGEE. This CDR3 spans 14 amino acids. V shed 4 bases and J shed 1 base, with 12 bases lying between them. In DNA, the CDR3 is TGTGCCAGCAGCCCGGGGGCGGGATCCTACGAGCAGTACTTC. Its translation: CASSPGAGSYEQYF.

The chain employs TRBV28 and TRBJ2-7; TRBD2 is a possible D gene (6 bases). The V gene's germline CDR1 is MDHEN and CDR2 SYDVKM. The CDR3 totals 14 residues. V gave up 6 bases and J gave up 6 bases, with 18 bases separating them. CDR3 coding DNA: TGTGCCAGCAGGCCCGGGACTCCTATGCGCGAGCAGTACTTC. Its protein product is CASRPGTPMREQYF.

V is TRBV19 and J is TRBJ2-7, with 7 bases fitting TRBD2. Losses at the gene ends were 5 bases for V and 1 base for J; bases not matched to a gene: 11. Germline V lookup: CDR1 LNHDA, CDR2 SQIVND (reference sequence). The CDR3 sequence is 16 residues long. The CDR3, as DNA: TGTGCCAGTAGTCCTCGCGGGGGAATAACATCCTACGAGCAGTACTTC. Translation gives CASSPRGGITSYEQYF.

This clone was counted a single time. The CDR3 nucleotides read TGTGCCAGCAGCGATCCACGACAGGGCACTGAAGCTTTCTTT. Its translation: CASSDPRQGTEAFF. This rearrangement joins TRBV5-4 to TRBJ1-1; TRBD1 aligns across 7 bases. Germline V gene lookup returns CDR1 SGHNT and CDR2 YYREEE (reference sequence). V was clipped by 4 bases and J by 4 bases; unmatched bases: 7. The CDR3 is made up of 14 amino acids. The full variable domain, rest sourced from reference TRBV5-4 and TRBJ1-1, is ETGVTQSPTHLIKTRGQQVTLRCSSQSGHNTVSWYQQALGQGPQFIFQYYREEENGRGNFPPRFSGLQFPNYSSELNVNALELDDSALYLCASSDPRQGTEAFFGQGTRLTVV.

The rearrangement joins TRBV7-3 to TRBJ2-3; no definite D call. The CDR3 runs 14 residues. Per germline, CDR1 SGHTA and CDR2 FQGTGA. With 5 bases removed from V and 4 bases from J, the gap between germline ends came to 13 bases. The chain's CDR3 is CASSPGQLADTQYF. The CDR3 DNA sequence: TGTGCCAGCAGCCCCGGGCAGTTAGCAGATACGCAGTATTTT.

This clone was observed a single time. The V gene is TRBV28, the J gene TRBJ2-1; D may be TRBD2 (7 bases). CDR1 and CDR2 from the germline V gene are MDHEN and SYDVKM. V lost 6 bases to trimming and J lost 6 bases, with 15 bases between them. The CDR3 consists of 14 residues. The CDR3, as DNA: TGTGCCAGCAGCCTCTGGGAGGGGGGCAATGAGCAGTTCTTC. Translating it yields CASSLWEGGNEQFF.

The rearrangement uses TRBV13 and TRBJ2-6; no firm D call. The germline gives CDR1 PRHDT, CDR2 FYEKMQ (reference sequence). V shed 0 bases and J shed 13 bases, with 7 bases lying between them. CDR3 length: 12 amino acids. Written as DNA, the CDR3 is TGTGCCAGCAGCTTAGGACCACAGGTCCTGACTTTC. It yields the protein CASSLGPQVLTF.

J is TRBJ1-4 and V is TRBV3-1 (or the pseudogene TRBV3-2); D is possibly TRBD1 (5 bases). V was cut by 1 base and J by 12 bases, with 6 bases left in between. The CDR3 length is 11 residues. The germline V gene has CDR1 LGHDT and CDR2 YNNKEL (reference sequence). The CDR3 here is CASSQGGELFF. For the CDR3, the DNA is TGTGCCAGCAGCCAAGGGGGCGAACTGTTTTTT.

V is TRBV30 and J is TRBJ2-3; D not resolved. V gave up 0 bases and J gave up 2 bases, with 6 bases separating them. The CDR3 covers 13 residues. Germline loops: CDR1 GTSNPN, CDR2 SVGIG (reference sequence). The CDR3 nucleotides are TGTGCCTGGAGTGTACTACCCACAGATACGCAGTATTTT. Amino acid sequence: CAWSVLPTDTQYF.

The chain recombines TRBV6-6 with TRBJ2-7, with 7 nucleotides matching TRBD1. There are 13 residues in the CDR3. The V and J ends lost 6 bases and 3 bases, in that order; junction bases with no gene match: 5. Germline V CDR1 and CDR2: MNHNY, SVGAGI (reference sequence). As DNA, the CDR3 is TGTGCCAGCAGCTCAGGACAGGTCTACGAGCAGTACTTC. It translates to CASSSGQVYEQYF.

The rearrangement joins TRBV24-1 to TRBJ2-2; D is perhaps TRBD2 (6 bases). V was cut by 5 bases and J by 7 bases, with 13 bases left in between. The CDR3 sequence is 14 residues long. Germline V gives CDR1 KGHDR, CDR2 SFDVKD. Written as DNA, the CDR3 is TGTGCCACCAGTGCTGGGACTCCCCACGGGGAGCTGTTTTTT. This gives the protein CATSAGTPHGELFF.

The chain joins TRBV4-2 to TRBJ1-2; D is ambiguous. The germline V gene has CDR1 LGHNA and CDR2 YNFKEQ. V lost 0 bases and J 8 bases, leaving 7 bases between the germline ends. CDR3 length equals 12 residues. The CDR3 coding sequence is TGTGCCAGCAGCCAAGACGACTGGGGCTACACCTTC. Protein sequence: CASSQDDWGYTF.

V usage is TRBV6-5 and J usage is TRBJ1-2; 10 nucleotides match TRBD1. Trimming at V came to 0 bases and at J to 7 bases, leaving 8 bases not matched to a gene. This CDR3 spans 16 amino acids. Germline-derived CDR1 and CDR2 are MNHEY and SVGAGI. The CDR3 region is CASSYSGLRQGAGYTF. The CDR3 DNA sequence: TGTGCCAGCAGTTACTCGGGGCTGCGACAGGGGGCTGGCTACACCTTC.

There are a few counts of this clone. The V gene is TRBV7-3, the J gene TRBJ2-5; TRBD1 matches 10 bases. The CDR3 is 16 residues long. V lost 2 bases to trimming and J lost 3 bases; unmatched junction nucleotides: 6. Germline CDR1 reads SGHTA; CDR2 reads FQGTGA. In DNA, the CDR3 is TGTGCCAGCAGCTTAGGGGGGGGGACAGGGGAAGAGACCCAGTACTTC. Amino acid sequence: CASSLGGGTGEETQYF.

CDR3 sequence reads: CAWSVTGFEAFF. CDR3 coding DNA: TGTGCCTGGAGTGTGACAGGGTTCGAAGCTTTCTTT. This chain joins TRBV30 and TRBJ1-1; TRBD1 agrees at 7 bases. The CDR3 spans 12 residues. The V gene's germline CDR1 is GTSNPN and CDR2 SVGIG (reference sequence). V shed 0 bases, J shed 8 bases, and the junction held 3 bases outside the gene matches.

This chain uses TRBV29-1 with TRBJ1-2; TRBD1 is a possible D gene (5 bases). CDR3 length: 12 amino acids. Trimming removed 4 bases from V and 4 bases from J, with 10 bases in between. Germline CDR1 and CDR2: SQVTM and ANQGSEA. The CDR3 DNA is TGCAGCGTTGGAGGGGCTAGCTATGGCTACACCTTC. Amino acids: CSVGGASYGYTF.

The rearrangement joins TRBV4-2 to TRBJ1-2; D call uncertain. Deletions cut 4 bases from V and 2 bases from J, with 14 bases between. Germline-derived CDR1 and CDR2 are LGHNA and YNFKEQ. The CDR3 runs 15 residues. The CDR3, as DNA: TGTGCCAGCAGCCTCCTGGGTAGGCAGAACTATGGCTACACCTTC. This encodes CASSLLGRQNYGYTF.

This rearrangement joins TRBV10-1 to TRBJ1-5; D perhaps matches TRBD1 (5 bases). Trimming shortened V by 0 bases and J by 6 bases, and 12 bases separated the two germline ends. Germline loops: CDR1 WNHNN, CDR2 SYGVQD (reference sequence). The CDR3 has 15 amino acids. As DNA, the CDR3 is TGCGCCAGCAGTGAGTCGTGGGGGGGATGTCAGCCCCAGCATTTT. This encodes CASSESWGGCQPQHF.

The chain has TRBV7-3 and TRBJ1-1; TRBD1 agrees at 10 bases. Germline values: CDR1 SGHTA, CDR2 FQGTGA. V trimming: 5 bases; J trimming: 1 base; junction bases outside the gene matches: 4. This CDR3 has 15 amino acids. The CDR3, as DNA: TGTGCCAGCAGCCGGACAGGGGGGACGAACACTGAAGCTTTCTTT. Encoded protein: CASSRTGGTNTEAFF.

The chain has TRBV11-3 and TRBJ2-1, with 10 bases aligning to TRBD1. The V segment lost 4 bases and the J segment 3 bases; nucleotides outside the gene matches: 3. The CDR3 is 15 residues long. The V gene's germline CDR1 is SGHNT and CDR2 YENEEA. The CDR3 protein is CASSSDRGFYNEQFF. In nucleotides, the CDR3 is TGTGCCAGCAGCTCGGACAGGGGGTTCTACAATGAGCAGTTCTTC.

The rearrangement joins TRBV11-2 to TRBJ2-2; D remains unclear. Trimming took 3 bases from V and 0 from J, leaving 11 bases between them. CDR1 and CDR2 from the germline V gene are SGHAT and FQNNGV. The CDR3 is made up of 16 amino acids. In DNA form, the CDR3 reads TGTGCCAGCAGCTTGCGTGTGGGCTCGAACACCGGGGAGCTGTTTTTT. Translated, it gives CASSLRVGSNTGELFF.

This clone came up a few times. The chain links TRBV30 to TRBJ1-2; perhaps TRBD1 as D (5 bases). The germline CDR1 and CDR2 sequences are GTSNPN and SVGIG (reference sequence). The CDR3 length is 12 residues. V dropped 2 bases and J dropped 11 bases, with 15 bases sitting between them. The CDR3 loop reads CAWSRGEKYYTF. CDR3 coding DNA: TGTGCCTGGAGTCGGGGGGAGAAATATTACACCTTC.

This clone was observed once. This chain uses TRBV25-1 with TRBJ2-7; tentative D call: TRBD2 (7 bases). Per germline, CDR1 MGHDK and CDR2 SYGVNS. Trimming took off 7 bases at V and 7 bases at J, with 17 bases between the two ends. The CDR3 has 13 residues. The CDR3 DNA is TGTGCCAGCACCGAGGGGGGGCGGGGTGAGCAGTACTTC. It yields the protein CASTEGGRGEQYF.